These T cell receptor beta chains were read from a single sample in a study of cytomegalovirus exposure and HLA in healthy donors. Sequencing used immunoSEQ multiplex PCR; TCRdb keeps in-frame clones, though not all of them. The sample contains about 160,000 clones, about 80% of which appear only once. The sequencing input was PBMCs. These receptors were collected from a man aged 30 to 45 in good health and CMV-seronegative. CDR3s include the opening cysteine and the closing phenylalanine or tryptophan. D genes are given only for firm matches. For some rows the clone size is stated as once, few or many, or as a class when expanded; others skip it.

abundance,j_gene,v_gene,d_gene,CDR3nt,CDR3aa
-,TRBJ2-7,TRBV5-1,TRBD2,TGCGCCAGCAGCCGAGGACTAGTTTCCGACGAGCAGTACTTC,CASSRGLVSDEQYF
-,TRBJ2-1,TRBV12-5,-,TGTGCTAGTGGTTTGTTAGGAGAGGGGGGGGATGAGCAGTTCTTC,CASGLLGEGGDEQFF
-,TRBJ1-3,TRBV18,-,TGTGCCAGCTCACCTCCAGGGTCTGGAAACACCATATATTTT,CASSPPGSGNTIYF
-,TRBJ1-2,TRBV30,TRBD1,TGTGCCTGGAGTGCTGGGACAGGGAACTATGGCTACACCTTC,CAWSAGTGNYGYTF
once,TRBJ1-2,TRBV29-1,TRBD1,TGCAGCGTCGACTCCCTGGACAGGGTGAATGGCTACACCTTC,CSVDSLDRVNGYTF
-,TRBJ1-4,TRBV19,TRBD1,TGTGCCAGTAGTAGGCCCACAGGGGCTAATGAAAAACTGTTTTTT,CASSRPTGANEKLFF
-,TRBJ1-1,TRBV30,-,TGTGCCTGGAGTAGCCGTACGAACACTGAAGCTTTCTTT,CAWSSRTNTEAFF
-,TRBJ1-6,TRBV7-8,-,TGTGCCAGCAGCTTAGCGGGGCTGACACCCCTCCACTTT,CASSLAGLTPLHF
-,TRBJ2-1,TRBV14,TRBD2,TGTGCCAGCAGCCAATACAGGACTAGCGGGACTGACAATGAGCAGTTCTTC,CASSQYRTSGTDNEQFF
-,TRBJ2-3,TRBV6-1,TRBD2,TGTGCCACTAGGGACTACCTCACAGATACGCAGTATTTT,CATRDYLTDTQYF
few,TRBJ2-2,TRBV6-1,-,TGTGCCAGCAGGACGGGGGATCCCGGGGAGCTGTTTTTT,CASRTGDPGELFF
-,TRBJ2-2,TRBV9,-,TGTGCCAGCAGCGTAGGGGTCCGGGGGACCGGGGAGCTGTTTTTT,CASSVGVRGTGELFF
-,TRBJ2-7,TRBV11-1,TRBD2,TGTGCCAGCAGAGCGGGGTACGAGCAGTACTTC,CASRAGYEQYF
-,TRBJ2-5,TRBV15,-,TGTGCCACCTATAAAGACAGAGAGACCCAGTACTTC,CATYKDRETQYF
-,TRBJ1-1,TRBV30,-,TGTGCCTGGAGTGTATTCCAGAACACTGAAGCTTTCTTT,CAWSVFQNTEAFF
-,TRBJ1-1,TRBV7-9,-,TGTGCCAGCAGCCTAACAGTGGGCGACACTGAAGCTTTCTTT,CASSLTVGDTEAFF
-,TRBJ2-7,TRBV7-8,TRBD1,TGTGCCAGCAGCTTAGAACGGGTCAAGACAGGGTCCTACGAGCAGTACTTC,CASSLERVKTGSYEQYF
-,TRBJ2-2,TRBV11-2,-,TGTGCCAGCAGCCCCTCTGGGCTCGCGAACACCGGGGAGCTGTTTTTT,CASSPSGLANTGELFF
once,TRBJ2-5,TRBV19,-,TGTGCCAGTAGCGGACAGTACCAAGAGACCCAGTACTTC,CASSGQYQETQYF
-,TRBJ1-1,TRBV6-4,-,TGTGCCAGCAGTGACTCGTCGAGCGTTGTAGCTTTCTTT,CASSDSSSVVAFF
-,TRBJ2-3,TRBV27,-,TGTGCCAGCGGCCGGGACATTTCCGATACGCAGTATTTT,CASGRDISDTQYF
-,TRBJ2-1,TRBV7-7,-,TGTGCTAGCAGCTTAAGCGATTACAATGAGCAGTTCTTC,CASSLSDYNEQFF
-,TRBJ2-1,TRBV6-5,TRBD2,TGTGCCAGCAGTTACGGGACTAGCGCGCCGGGTGAGCAGTTCTTC,CASSYGTSAPGEQFF
-,TRBJ1-2,TRBV4-1,TRBD1,TGCGCCAGCAGCCTGATAGGACAGGGCTATGGCTACACCTTC,CASSLIGQGYGYTF
-,TRBJ1-4,TRBV2,-,TGTGCCAGCATCTGGGGTGGTTTACTAGATGAAAAACTGTTTTTT,CASIWGGLLDEKLFF
-,TRBJ2-5,TRBV5-1,TRBD2,TGCGCCAGCAGCTTTACTAGCGTAGAAGAGACCCAGTACTTC,CASSFTSVEETQYF
-,TRBJ2-5,TRBV7-2,-,TGTGCCAGCAGCTTTCCTCTAACCGGACGAGGGGAGACCCAGTACTTC,CASSFPLTGRGETQYF
few,TRBJ2-7,TRBV4-3,-,TGCGCCAGCAGCGAAGGAGGGGGCACTGCCTACGAGCAGTACTTC,CASSEGGGTAYEQYF
-,TRBJ2-1,TRBV5-1,TRBD2,TGCGCCAGCAGCTTCGGCGGGAGCTCCTACAATGAGCAGTTCTTC,CASSFGGSSYNEQFF
-,TRBJ2-3,TRBV5-6,-,TGTGCCAGCAGCTGGGAAGTAGGGAGTACGGATACGCAGTATTTT,CASSWEVGSTDTQYF
-,TRBJ2-5,TRBV27,TRBD2,TGTGCCAGCAGTTTAGGTTCAGCGGGGGGTACGAAAGAGACCCAGTACTTC,CASSLGSAGGTKETQYF
few,TRBJ1-2,TRBV7-9,TRBD1,TGTGCCAGCAACGCCGAGGACAGGGACTATGGCTACACCTTC,CASNAEDRDYGYTF
-,TRBJ2-1,TRBV28,TRBD1,TGTGCCAGCACCCGAGCTCCGGGACAGGGCCACGTGGATGAGCAGTTCTTC,CASTRAPGQGHVDEQFF
once,TRBJ2-7,TRBV11-2,TRBD2,TGTGCCAGCAGCCCTGGGACTAGCACCTCCTACGAGCAGTACTTC,CASSPGTSTSYEQYF